These 27 T cell receptor beta chains were sequenced from one sample in a study of T cells in Graves' hyperthyroidism and ophthalmopathy. RNA transcripts served as the template for amplifying TCR beta CDR3 regions. RT-PCR in the first round (using the HTBI primer set) targeted the TCR CDR3. TCRdb ran MiXCR on the multiplex PCR reads and lists one entry per CDR3 protein. The sample lists hundreds of thousands of distinct CDR3 sequences; roughly 46% were seen once. Sequencing was performed on peripheral blood or thyroid tissue (not recorded which). The source is an adult man with Graves' disease, either hyperthyroidism or ophthalmopathy (not recorded which).

The gene calls are TRBV29-1 and TRBJ1-5, with unresolved D. From germline, CDR1 is SQVTM and CDR2 ANQGSEA. The V gene lost 7 bases and the J gene lost 0 bases, with 10 bases spanning the gap. This CDR3 has 13 residues. Here the CDR3 DNA reads TGCAGCGCGAGACTGTGTAGCAATCAGCCCCAGCATTTT. As protein: CSARLCSNQPQHF. The variable domain in full, completed from reference TRBV29-1 and TRBJ1-5, reads SAVISQKPSRDICQRGTSLTIQCQVDSQVTMMFWYRQQPGQSLTLIATANQGSEATYESGFVIDKFPISRPNLTFSTLTVSNMSPEDSSIYLCSARLCSNQPQHFGDGTRLSIL.

The chain recombines TRBV20-1 with TRBJ1-3, with 10 bases matching TRBD1. The CDR3 sequence is 18 residues long. Germline assignment: CDR1 DFQATT and CDR2 SNEGSKA (reference sequence). V trimming: 0 bases; J trimming: 0 bases; junction bases outside the gene matches: 8. CDR3 in amino acids: CSARDMDRGIPSGNTIYF. CDR3 coding DNA: TGCAGTGCTAGAGATATGGACAGGGGGATCCCCTCTGGAAACACCATATATTTT.

On this clonotype: The junction shows a germline mismatch at one end, possibly a read error. The rearrangement links TRBV7-2 to TRBJ1-5; D is ambiguous. The length of the CDR3 is 14 residues. Germline CDR1 reads SGHTA; CDR2 reads FQGNSA. For the CDR3, the DNA is TGTGCCAGCAGCTTGGGTAGCGGCAATCGGCCCCAGCATTTT. Its protein product is CASSLGSGNRPQHF.

This chain links TRBV19 with TRBJ1-5; no firm D call. Trimming stripped 6 bases from V and 7 bases from J, with 13 bases between. This CDR3 spans 13 amino acids. Germline CDR1 reads LNHDA; CDR2 reads SQIVND (reference sequence). The CDR3 sequence: CASSTSKNQPQHF. The CDR3 DNA reads TGTGCCAGTAGCACCTCAAAAAACCAGCCCCAGCATTTT.

The J gene is TRBJ1-5, the V gene TRBV10-3; a possible D gene is TRBD1 (6 bases). Germline V lookup: CDR1 ENHRY, CDR2 SYGVKD. Trimming stripped 0 bases from V and 11 bases from J, with 17 bases between. The CDR3 covers 15 residues. This CDR3 reads CAISESRGGDGAQHF. The DNA of the CDR3 is TGTGCCATCAGTGAGTCGAGAGGGGGGGACGGCGCCCAGCATTTT.

This clonotype was seen ten or more times. The chain carries TRBV10-2 and TRBJ1-2; D possibly corresponds to TRBD1 (5 bases). V was trimmed by 4 bases and J by 3 bases, leaving 12 bases between them. Germline values: CDR1 WSHSY, CDR2 SAAADI. The CDR3 spans 14 residues. This chain's CDR3 is CASSVAGTDYGYTF. The CDR3 bases are TGCGCCAGCAGTGTCGCCGGGACTGACTATGGCTACACCTTC.

This clonotype appeared many times. The chain recombines TRBV20-1 with TRBJ1-5; TRBD1 is a possible D gene (5 bases). CDR1 and CDR2 (germline): DFQATT, SNEGSKA (reference sequence). CDR3 length: 14 residues. V was pared by 2 bases and J by 6 bases, with 14 bases between. CDR3 sequence (DNA): TGCAGTGCTAGACAGGGAGCTTATCGTCAGCCCCAGCATTTT. Translated, it gives CSARQGAYRQPQHF.

The table lists this clonotype with many counts. This CDR3 reads CASSLNGRNTEAFF. The CDR3 coding sequence is TGTGCCAGCAGCTTAAACGGACGGAACACTGAAGCTTTCTTT. This chain joins TRBV7-3 and TRBJ1-1, with D unresolved. Germline lookup yields CDR1 SGHTA and CDR2 FQGTGA. V dropped 1 base and J dropped 1 base, with 7 bases sitting between them. The CDR3 extends over 14 amino acids.

The chain links TRBV10-3 to TRBJ1-2; TRBD1 matches 9 bases. V was clipped by 6 bases and J by 6 bases; unmatched bases: 5. Germline V gene data show CDR1 as ENHRY and CDR2 as SYGVKD. The CDR3 has 13 amino acids. The CDR3 loop reads CAISRDRGDGYTF. For the CDR3, the DNA is TGTGCCATCAGCAGAGACAGGGGGGATGGCTACACCTTC.

The rearrangement joins TRBV11-2 to TRBJ1-6; 7 bases fit TRBD1. V trimming: 4 bases; J trimming: 9 bases; junction bases outside the gene matches: 6. The CDR3 loop spans 14 amino acids. Germline V gives CDR1 SGHAT, CDR2 FQNNGV. In DNA, the CDR3 is TGTGCCAGCAGCTACCGGACAGGATTTTCACCCCTCCACTTT. Its protein is CASSYRTGFSPLHF.

At least ten counts were recorded for this clonotype. This chain connects TRBV24-1 to TRBJ1-1; 8 bases fit TRBD1. This CDR3 spans 16 amino acids. V was clipped by 9 bases and J by 4 bases; unmatched bases: 15. The germline gives CDR1 KGHDR, CDR2 SFDVKD. The CDR3 DNA reads TGTGCCACCCGTGGCGCAGGGGGCGCAGTGGGCACTGAAGCTTTCTTT. Protein sequence: CATRGAGGAVGTEAFF.

This clonotype was counted once. The chain uses TRBV7-9 and TRBJ2-7; D remains ambiguous. Germline CDR1 reads SEHNR; CDR2 reads FQNEAQ (reference sequence). V lost 4 bases and J lost 4, with 11 bases in between. The CDR3 length is 13 residues. Here the CDR3 reads CASSSHDGYEQYF. In DNA, the CDR3 is TGTGCCAGCAGCTCGCACGACGGTTACGAGCAGTACTTC. Together with reference TRBV7-9 and TRBJ2-7, the CDR3 gives the full variable domain: DTGVSQNPRHKITKRGQNVTFRCDPISEHNRLYWYRQTLGQGPEFLTYFQNEAQLEKSRLLSDRFSAERPKGSFSTLEIQRTEQGDSAMYLCASSSHDGYEQYFGPGTRLTVT.

V usage is TRBV10-3 and J usage is TRBJ2-7; TRBD1 matches at 8 bases. The CDR3 sequence is 13 residues long. In germline, CDR1 is ENHRY, CDR2 SYGVKD. V trimming: 10 bases; J trimming: 3 bases; junction bases outside the gene matches: 8. The CDR3: CASQDRASYEQYF. The CDR3 DNA reads TGTGCCAGCCAGGACAGGGCGAGCTACGAGCAGTACTTC.

The chain links TRBV5-1 to TRBJ2-2; 11 positions agree with TRBD1. The germline CDR1 and CDR2 sequences are SGHRS and YFSETQ. The CDR3 runs 17 residues. The ends lost 4 bases at V and 6 bases at J; junction bases unmatched: 11. The CDR3 DNA follows: TGCGCCAGCAGCAAAGAGGACAGGGGGCGAGTGGCCGGGGAGCTGTTTTTT. It specifies CASSKEDRGRVAGELFF. The full variable domain, with the rest looked up from reference TRBV5-1 and TRBJ2-2, is KAGVTQTPRYLIKTRGQQVTLSCSPISGHRSVSWYQQTPGQGLQFLFEYFSETQRNKGNFPGRFSGRQFSNSRSEMNVSTLELGDSALYLCASSKEDRGRVAGELFFGEGSRLTVL.

About this clonotype: The conserved closing phenylalanine or tryptophan is absent in this CDR3, likely reflecting a read error. The limits of the CDR3 on the DNA are not certain, so only TCRdb's listed CDR3 is given. This chain links TRBV19 with TRBJ2-2; the tabulated D call, TRBD2, remains unverified against the DNA. Ends included, the CDR3 has 8 residues. Germline CDR1 is LNHDA and CDR2 is SQIVND (reference sequence). This CDR3 is CASKSRLA.

Regarding this clonotype: Germline is not matched at one junction end, which may reflect a read error. The chain links TRBV20-1 to TRBJ2-7; a possible D gene is TRBD2 (5 bases). The CDR3 spans 12 residues. CDR1 is DFQATT, CDR2 SNEGSKA, per germline (reference sequence). CDR3 nucleotides: TGCAGTACTAGTTCGAATACCTACGAGCAGTACTTC. Its protein product is CSTSSNTYEQYF.

This clonotype was detected once. The chain links TRBV7-1 to TRBJ1-1; 8 nucleotides match TRBD1. TRBV7-1 is classed as an ORF, of uncertain function. V shed 3 bases, J shed 3 bases, and the junction held 6 bases outside the gene matches. This CDR3 has 15 residues. The DNA of the CDR3 is TGTGCCAGCAGCTCCCCAGGGGGCCGGGACACTGAAGCTTTCTTT. It yields the protein CASSSPGGRDTEAFF.

This clonotype was recorded once. The rearrangement joins TRBV7-2 to TRBJ1-1, with D possibly being TRBD1 (6 bases). This CDR3 has 16 amino acids. Germline V gene lookup returns CDR1 SGHTA and CDR2 FQGNSA. Deletions cut 0 bases from V and 10 bases from J, with 21 bases between. The CDR3 sequence: CASSLALGGREGTAFF. The CDR3 DNA follows: TGTGCCAGCAGCTTAGCGCTTGGGGGCAGAGAAGGGACAGCTTTCTTT.

The rearrangement links TRBV12-3 or TRBV12-4 to TRBJ1-1, with a possible D match to TRBD1 (5 bases). V gave up 4 bases and J gave up 7 bases, with 13 bases separating them. This CDR3 spans 13 amino acids. CDR3 in amino acids: CASSYTRQLEAFF. CDR3 in DNA: TGTGCCAGCAGTTACACGCGACAGCTTGAAGCTTTCTTT.

This chain joins TRBV4-1 and TRBJ1-6, with 10 bases matching TRBD1. The CDR3 extends over 18 amino acids. J lost 4 bases, V lost 0 bases, and 6 bases had no gene match. The germline gives CDR1 MGHRA, CDR2 YSYEKL. Written as DNA, the CDR3 is TGCGCCAGCAGCCAAGATCCAAAGGGACAGGGGTATAATTCACCCCTCCACTTT. The encoded protein is CASSQDPKGQGYNSPLHF.

The sample holds many counts of this clonotype. The V call is TRBV7-9, the J call TRBJ1-5; TRBD1 is a possible D gene (5 bases). This CDR3 contains 12 residues. Germline values: CDR1 SEHNR, CDR2 FQNEAQ (reference sequence). The V end lost 5 bases, the J end lost 7 bases, and 9 bases lay between the germline ends. In DNA, the CDR3 is TGTGCCAGCAGCCGAGGGGAGCAGCCCCAGCATTTT. Protein sequence: CASSRGEQPQHF.

In this sample, this clonotype turned up many times. The chain recombines TRBV19 with TRBJ2-5; tentatively, D is TRBD1 (5 bases). V was cut by 4 bases and J by 3 bases, with 9 bases left in between. CDR3 length: 13 residues. Looked up from germline, CDR1 is LNHDA and CDR2 is SQIVND (reference sequence). CDR3 sequence (DNA): TGTGCCAGTAGTACTGGCAGGGAAGAGACCCAGTACTTC. Translation gives CASSTGREETQYF.

The rearrangement uses TRBV7-9 and TRBJ1-5; D is perhaps TRBD1 (5 bases). Per the germline V gene, CDR1 is SEHNR and CDR2 is FQNEAQ (reference sequence). CDR3 size: 15 residues. V was trimmed by 8 bases and J by 4 bases, leaving 18 bases between them. The CDR3 DNA is TGTGCCAGCTGCGAGGTGGGGCAGGCTAATCAGCCCCAGCATTTT. Translated: CASCEVGQANQPQHF. Drawing the rest from reference TRBV7-9 and TRBJ1-5, the complete variable domain is DTGVSQNPRHKITKRGQNVTFRCDPISEHNRLYWYRQTLGQGPEFLTYFQNEAQLEKSRLLSDRFSAERPKGSFSTLEIQRTEQGDSAMYLCASCEVGQANQPQHFGDGTRLSIL.

The chain employs TRBV2 and TRBJ1-3, with D possibly being TRBD1 (6 bases). The CDR3 totals 17 residues. V was cut by 6 bases and J by 2 bases, with 20 bases left in between. CDR1 SNHLY and CDR2 FYNNEI come from the germline V gene. The chain's CDR3 is CASSLRSGQATGNTIYF. The DNA of the CDR3 is TGTGCCAGCAGCCTACGATCGGGACAAGCCACTGGAAACACCATATATTTT.

Details on this clonotype: A read error may explain this, as a much larger clone is one base away. The chain links TRBV2 to TRBJ2-2; the D is unclear. The CDR3 consists of 15 residues. Germline V CDR1 and CDR2: SNHLY, FYNNEI. The CDR3 here is CASSEVRANAGELFF. CDR3 in DNA: TGTGCCAGCAGTGAAGTCCGTGCGAACGCCGGGGAGCTGTTTTTT.

This clonotype was counted ten times or more. V gene TRBV7-2 combines with J gene TRBJ2-7; possible D gene TRBD1, 6 bases. This CDR3 has 13 residues. Germline loops: CDR1 SGHTA, CDR2 FQGNSA. V was clipped by 4 bases and J by 5 bases, with 12 bases between them. The CDR3 DNA reads as TGTGCCAGCAGCTATGGGACACATAACGAGCAGTACTTC. Translation gives CASSYGTHNEQYF. The full variable domain, rest sourced from reference TRBV7-2 and TRBJ2-7, is GAGVSQSPSNKVTEKGKDVELRCDPISGHTALYWYRQSLGQGLEFLIYFQGNSAPDKSGLPSDRFSAERTGGSVSTLTIQRTQQEDSAVYLCASSYGTHNEQYFGPGTRLTVT.

This clonotype was seen once. A read error may produce the germline difference seen at one junction end. The chain recombines TRBV12-3 or TRBV12-4 with TRBJ1-2; 7 nucleotides agree with TRBD1. This CDR3 contains 13 residues. The DNA for the CDR3 is TGTGCCAGCAGTGGGACAGCCAGCTATGACTACACCTTC. It yields the protein CASSGTASYDYTF.